The clone carrying this TCR beta chain has a handful of counts. Antigen unknown. This entry is derived from a study of beta chain features in type 1 diabetes. Study results and caveats: Sampled from patients, naive, central memory and Treg TCRB repertoires appeared more similar than those sampled from healthy donors. Researchers report that Type 1 diabetes patients had moderately but significantly shorter TCRB CDR3s across all four CD4+ subsets.

V was clipped by 5 bases and J by 4 bases; unmatched bases: 7. The CDR3 has 15 amino acids. Germline V gene lookup returns CDR1 SGHDN and CDR2 FVKESK. Of the isolated RNA, all was reverse transcribed, and so the sequenced material was expressed TCRB transcripts. Repertoires were generated with immunoSEQ multiplex PCR, while TCRdb's copy carries only in-frame clones and drops some. The sample gives just under 150,000 clones, around 13% of which show up once; under 1.5% is in the top ten. The chain employs TRBV14 and TRBJ2-3, with TRBD2 matching over 9 bases. The sequence was obtained from a young man with type 1 diabetes. The sequenced sample was central memory CD4+ T cells from blood. The CDR3 sequence: CASSSKGLASDTQYF. The CDR3, as DNA: TGTGCCAGCAGCAGTAAGGGACTAGCTTCAGATACGCAGTATTTT.